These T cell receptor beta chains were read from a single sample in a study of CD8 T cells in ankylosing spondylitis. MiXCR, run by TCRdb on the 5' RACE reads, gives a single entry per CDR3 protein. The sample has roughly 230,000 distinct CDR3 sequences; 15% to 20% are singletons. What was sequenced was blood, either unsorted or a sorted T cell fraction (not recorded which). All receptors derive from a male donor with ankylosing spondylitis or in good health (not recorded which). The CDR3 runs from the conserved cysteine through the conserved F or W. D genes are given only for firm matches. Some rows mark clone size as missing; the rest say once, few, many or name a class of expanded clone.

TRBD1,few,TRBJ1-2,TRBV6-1,TGTGCCAGCAGATCCGGGACAGATATCTATGGCTACACCTTC,CASRSGTDIYGYTF
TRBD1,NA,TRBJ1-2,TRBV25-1,TGTGCCAGCAGCACCGGGACAGGGGGGTATGGCTACACCTTC,CASSTGTGGYGYTF
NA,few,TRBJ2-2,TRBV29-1,TGCAGCGTTGAAAGCGGTCCCGGGGAGCTGTTTTTT,CSVESGPGELFF
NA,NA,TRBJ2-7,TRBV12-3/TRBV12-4,TGTGCCAGCAGTTCTACTAGCACTGGGGAGCAGTACTTC,CASSSTSTGEQYF
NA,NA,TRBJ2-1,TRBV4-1,TGCGCCAGCAGCCAAGATTCGGCGGGCCTCGTAGATGAGCAGTTCTTC,CASSQDSAGLVDEQFF
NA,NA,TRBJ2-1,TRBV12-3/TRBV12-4,TGTGCCAGCAGCGCTAGCCCGGGGCTCTACAATGAGCAGTTCTTC,CASSASPGLYNEQFF
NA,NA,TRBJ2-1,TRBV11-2,TGTGCCAGCAGCCAGGGACACAACAATGAGCAGTTCTTC,CASSQGHNNEQFF
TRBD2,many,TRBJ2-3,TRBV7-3,TGTGCCAGCAGCTGGGGACTAGCGGGAGGGCCAAGTCAAGATACGCAGTATTTT,CASSWGLAGGPSQDTQYF
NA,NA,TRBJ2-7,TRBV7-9,TGTGCCAGCAGCTTAGCAGGGGCGGAGGGATCCTATGAGCAGTACTTC,CASSLAGAEGSYEQYF
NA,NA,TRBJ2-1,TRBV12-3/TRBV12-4,TGTGCCAGCAGTTTTGTGGAAAATGAGCAGTTCTTC,CASSFVENEQFF
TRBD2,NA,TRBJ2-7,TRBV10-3,TGTGCCATCAGTGATTCTTGGACTAGCGCGGTGACTTACTCCTACGAGCAGTACTTC,CAISDSWTSAVTYSYEQYF
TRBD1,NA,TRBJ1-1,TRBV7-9,TGTGCCAGCAGCGCGGGACAGGGGTATACTGAAGCTTTCTTT,CASSAGQGYTEAFF
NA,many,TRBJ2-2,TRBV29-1,TGCAGCGTTGGGGTGGCGAACACCGGGGAGCTGTTTTTT,CSVGVANTGELFF
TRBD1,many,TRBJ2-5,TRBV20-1,TGCAGTGCTAGAGATCTAATAACAGGACAGGGATTTGGTGAGACCCAGTACTTC,CSARDLITGQGFGETQYF
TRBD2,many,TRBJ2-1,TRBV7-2,TGTGCCAGCAGTGGGACTAGCGGTTACAATGAGCAGTTCTTC,CASSGTSGYNEQFF
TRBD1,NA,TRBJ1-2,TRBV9,TGTGCCAGCAACGGTGGAACAGGGGACTATGGCTACACCTTC,CASNGGTGDYGYTF
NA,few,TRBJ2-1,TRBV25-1,TGTGCCAGCAGTCCACAGGGTTCCTACAATGAGCAGTTCTTC,CASSPQGSYNEQFF
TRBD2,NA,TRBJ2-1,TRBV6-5,TGTGCCAGCAGTTCCCCGGGACTAGCGGAGTCGGGGGATGAGCAGTTCTTC,CASSSPGLAESGDEQFF